Sequencing of this T cell receptor beta chain was carried out in a study of OX40 agonist ivuxolimab in advanced cancers. Notes on the research overall: Ivuxolimab, which targeted the costimulatory receptor OX40 (CD134), was an agonistic, fully human IgG2 monoclonal antibody. Intravenous ivuxolimab was administered to patients every 2 weeks at six dose levels: 0.01, 0.1, 0.3, 1.5, 3 and 10 mg/kg. Among the approximately 50 dose-escalation patients, some 19 had hepatocellular carcinoma, roughly 15 melanoma, 9 renal cell carcinoma and 9 head and neck cancer. In the dose-escalation cohort, over 65% of patients were male, and the mean age was around 60 years, with a range of 23 to 79. Patients were allowed to have had prior anti-PD-1, anti-PD-L1 or anti-CTLA-4 therapy, and approximately 39% of the dose-escalation patients had been treated with checkpoint inhibitors. Partial responses occurred in three dose-escalation patients, of whom one had hepatocellular carcinoma and two had cutaneous melanoma. The point of sequencing TCRbeta in the periphery was to test whether ivuxolimab changed TCR sequence diversity and drove clonal T-cell expansion. The paper covers the monotherapy dose-escalation part of the phase I ivuxolimab trial, which included N = 52 patients.

Only one count was recorded for this clone. It has no known antigen specificity. The record has no base qualities; no much larger clone is one base away. Patients with autoimmune disease history or receiving systemic immunosuppression were excluded from the trial. Peripheral blood for TCR sequencing was drawn from every dose cohort at baseline, at cycle 4 day 1 and at cycle 7 day 1. The samples were taken from a phase I, first-in-human, multicenter, open-label dose-escalation trial of ivuxolimab. Adults with locally advanced or metastatic melanoma, renal cell carcinoma, hepatocellular carcinoma or head and neck squamous cell carcinoma were enrolled in the trial. Before TCR sequencing, CD4+ T cells and CD8+ T cells from peripheral blood were sorted into separate populations. V is cut by 8 bases and J by 3 bases, and the space between the germline ends is 13 bases. CDR1 ENHRY and CDR2 SYGVKD were looked up in the germline V gene. Inclusive of the bounding cysteine and phenylalanine, the CDR3 is 13 residues long. Only CDR3 DNA remains: 39 bases, in frame from the first base.

Genomic DNA was isolated from the sorted cells so that the TCRbeta CDR3 region could be sequenced. The immunoSEQ Assay was used for sequencing of TCRbeta CDR3 regions. TCRdb took this table from immuneACCESS and kept in-frame rearrangements with V and J called. Such tables lack part of the clones; where checked against another copy, unresolved V genes explain under half of the gap, and the rest is unexplained. This sample is represented by roughly 92,000 clones; around nine tenths of them were singletons. The top ten constitute around 0.76% of the sample. What the work shows at the level of the full study, not this receptor alone: The antigen specificity of the peripheral T cells that underwent clonal expansion was not determined. On average, CD8+ T cells showed more expanded clones than CD4+ T cells after ivuxolimab. Low levels of normalized T-cell clonal expansion were also seen in some nonresponding patients. At doses of 0.1 to 3.0 mg/kg, clonal expansion of both CD4+ and CD8+ T cells in blood was seen between baseline and week 6. In the 0.1-3.0 mg/kg groups, partial responders were among the patients with the lowest normalized peripheral clonal expansion, particularly in CD8+ T cells.

This specimen was CD4+ or CD8+ T cells sorted from blood, taken in a trial of the OX40 agonist ivuxolimab. The TCR sequence derives from an adult with an advanced solid tumor such as melanoma, head and neck, liver or kidney cancer. This sequence uses TRBV10-3 and TRBJ1-1; too little of a D gene remains to name it. This receptor has the CDR3 CAISKGIYTEAFF. The sequenced DNA: TGTGCCATCTCTAAGGGTATTTACACTGAAGCTTTCTTT.